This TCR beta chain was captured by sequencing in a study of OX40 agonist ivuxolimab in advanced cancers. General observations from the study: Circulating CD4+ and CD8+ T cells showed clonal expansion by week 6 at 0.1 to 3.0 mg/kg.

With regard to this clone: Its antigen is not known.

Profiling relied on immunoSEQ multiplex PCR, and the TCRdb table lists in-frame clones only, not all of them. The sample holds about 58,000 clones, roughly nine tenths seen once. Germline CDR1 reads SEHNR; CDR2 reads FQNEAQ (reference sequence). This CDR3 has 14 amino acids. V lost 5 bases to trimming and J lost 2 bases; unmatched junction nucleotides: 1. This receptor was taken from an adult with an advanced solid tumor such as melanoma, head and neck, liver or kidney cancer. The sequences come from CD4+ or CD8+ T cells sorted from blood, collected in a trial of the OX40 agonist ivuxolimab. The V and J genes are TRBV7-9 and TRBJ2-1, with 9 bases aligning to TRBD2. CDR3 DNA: TGTGCCAGCAGCCCTAGCGGGACCTACAATGAGCAGTTCTTC. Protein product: CASSPSGTYNEQFF.